The T cell receptor beta chain described here comes from a study of cytomegalovirus exposure and HLA in healthy donors (TCRdb year 2017). Study-level background: A later analysis indicated that the 120 validation repertoires were generated on the platform also employed for the roughly 720 repertoires of the first cohort. The aim of the study was to test whether cataloging public T cell receptors could identify signatures of past pathogen exposure. High-throughput TCR immunosequencing, statistical association of individual TCRs with disease status, and machine learning were combined to predict cytomegalovirus infection status. Besides the first cohort of about 730 subjects, a separate validation cohort made up of 95 to 150 different subjects was used. General conclusions and limits of the study: Most TCR sequences were seen in very few donors, while some public TCRs were found in many individuals. Of the cluster scores, roughly 95% were above 0 in a later analysis, which found that TCRs clustered in the first cohort also tended to co-occur in the 95 to 150 validation repertoires. According to the authors, the approach could potentially be generalized to other disease states and immunological phenotypes. A few of the identified cytomegalovirus-associated TCR beta chains were confirmed in vitro to be specific for cytomegalovirus antigens. In both the original and validation cohorts, the classifier was reported to diagnose cytomegalovirus status with high specificity and sensitivity. A total of 150 to 200 TCR beta chains were listed by the study as associated with cytomegalovirus. A later analysis lacked HLA typing for the validation cohort, so it scored co-occurrence in that cohort across all 110 or so repertoires.

Donors formed part of the validation cohort, which comprised 120 subjects and was distinct from the first cohort of several hundred subjects. A remark on this clone: Its antigen has not been determined. No much larger clonotype is one base removed from it; base qualities were not supplied.

The germline V gene (reference sequence) gives CDR1 as SEHNR and CDR2 as FQNEAQ. V and J are truncated by 4 bases and 3 bases respectively, leaving an intervening sequence of 12 bases. The CDR3 covers 14 residues, taking in both the cysteine and the phenylalanine. Only the CDR3 region is kept as DNA, spanning 42 bases read in frame from base 1. Receptor libraries were prepared by the immunoSEQ multiplex PCR assay. The source study handled its data this way. A statistical classification framework was built to diagnose cytomegalovirus status from the catalog of TCR beta chain sequences. Entries here come from immuneACCESS through TCRdb and include only in-frame sequences with V and J called. Some clones fail to appear in such tables; in the studies checked, an unresolved V gene covers under half of the shortfall, and the cause of the remainder is unknown. Clone size and the V and J calls come from that table; the DNA yielded D and trimming. The sample profile shows hundreds of thousands of clones; more than 75% of them were found once. The ten largest clonotypes hold 0.95% to 1.5% of the sample.

The sample comprised PBMCs. The sequence joins TRBV7-9 to TRBJ1-1, with a tentative D gene TRBD1 over 5 matching bases. The clonotype originates from a woman aged 30 to 39 in good health and CMV-seropositive. CDR3 sequence: CASSSRRGDTEAFF. The DNA sequence is given as TGTGCCAGCAGCTCTCGTCGGGGGGACACTGAAGCTTTCTTT.